This TCR beta chain came from a study of pediatric ulcerative colitis. Study findings and constraints: A couple of rectal clonotypes were found only in ulcerative colitis patients, all of them.

The CDR3 extends over 11 amino acids. The germline CDR1 and CDR2 sequences are SGHAT and FQNNGV. V gave up 0 bases and J gave up 4 bases, with 1 base separating them. Only in-frame clones appear in the TCRdb table, and some are missing; sequencing was by immunoSEQ multiplex PCR. The table includes about 32,000 clones, roughly 86% detected once. To note about this clone: Its antigen remains unknown.

This chain links TRBV11-2 with TRBJ2-7; no firm D call. The TCR originated in a boy under 18 with severe ulcerative colitis. Material: blood. CDR3 nucleotide sequence: TGTGCCAGCAGCTTAGATTACGAGCAGTACTTC. It specifies CASSLDYEQYF.